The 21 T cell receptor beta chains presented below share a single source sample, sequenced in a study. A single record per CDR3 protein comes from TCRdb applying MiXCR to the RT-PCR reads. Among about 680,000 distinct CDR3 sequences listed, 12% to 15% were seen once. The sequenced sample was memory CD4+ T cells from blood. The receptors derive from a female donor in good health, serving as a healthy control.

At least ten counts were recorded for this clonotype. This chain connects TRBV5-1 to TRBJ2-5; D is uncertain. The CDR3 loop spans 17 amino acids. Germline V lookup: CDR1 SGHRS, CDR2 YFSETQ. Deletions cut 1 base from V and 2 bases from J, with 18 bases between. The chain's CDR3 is CASSLRVWPGLQETQYF. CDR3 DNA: TGCGCCAGCAGCTTGCGAGTTTGGCCAGGCTTACAAGAGACCCAGTACTTC.

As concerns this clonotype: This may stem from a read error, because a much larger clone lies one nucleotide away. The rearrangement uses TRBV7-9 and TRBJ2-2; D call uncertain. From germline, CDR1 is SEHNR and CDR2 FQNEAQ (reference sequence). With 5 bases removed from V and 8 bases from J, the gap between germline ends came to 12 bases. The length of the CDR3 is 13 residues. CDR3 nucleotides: TGTGCCAGCAGCCTAGACGGCGGAGGGGAGCTGTTTTTT. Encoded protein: CASSLDGGGELFF.

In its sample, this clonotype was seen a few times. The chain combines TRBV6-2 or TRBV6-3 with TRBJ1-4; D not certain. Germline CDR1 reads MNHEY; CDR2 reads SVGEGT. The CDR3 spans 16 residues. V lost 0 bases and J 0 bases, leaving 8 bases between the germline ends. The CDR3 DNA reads TGTGCCAGCAGTTACTCCGCAGCTGCAACTAATGAAAAACTGTTTTTT. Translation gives CASSYSAAATNEKLFF.

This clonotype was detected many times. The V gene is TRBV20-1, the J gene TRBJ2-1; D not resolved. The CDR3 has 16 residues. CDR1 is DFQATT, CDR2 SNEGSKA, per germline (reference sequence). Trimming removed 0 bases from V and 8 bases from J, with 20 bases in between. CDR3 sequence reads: CSARDPRSPPIDEQFF. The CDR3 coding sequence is TGCAGTGCTAGAGATCCTCGAAGCCCACCTATAGATGAGCAGTTCTTC.

The CDR3 region is CASSRDKNTEAFF. The CDR3 coding sequence is TGTGCCAGCTCACGGGACAAAAACACTGAAGCTTTCTTT. The chain links TRBV18 to TRBJ1-1, with a tentative D call TRBD1 (6 bases). The CDR3 length is 13 residues. Germline values: CDR1 KGHSH, CDR2 LQKENI. Trimming removed 4 bases at V and 2 bases at J, with 8 bases between.

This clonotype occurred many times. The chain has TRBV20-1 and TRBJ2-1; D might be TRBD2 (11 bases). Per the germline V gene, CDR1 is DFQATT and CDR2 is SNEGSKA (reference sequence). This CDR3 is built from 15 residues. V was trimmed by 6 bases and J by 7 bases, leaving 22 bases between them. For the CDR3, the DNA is TGCAGTGCACCCCGACTAGCGGGACAGGGGAATGAGCAGTTCTTC. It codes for CSAPRLAGQGNEQFF.

CDR3: CASSWGGDGNSPLHF. CDR3 bases: TGTGCCAGCAGTTGGGGGGGCGACGGTAATTCACCCCTCCACTTT. The chain links TRBV12-3 or TRBV12-4 to TRBJ1-6; weak D call: TRBD1 (6 bases). This CDR3 is built from 15 residues. V shed 4 bases and J shed 6 bases, with 13 bases lying between them.

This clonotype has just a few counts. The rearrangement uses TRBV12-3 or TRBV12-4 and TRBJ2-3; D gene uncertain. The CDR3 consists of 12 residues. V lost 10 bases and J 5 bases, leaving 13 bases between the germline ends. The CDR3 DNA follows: TGTGCCACCCAAGGTTGGGGAGATACGCAGTATTTT. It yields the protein CATQGWGDTQYF.

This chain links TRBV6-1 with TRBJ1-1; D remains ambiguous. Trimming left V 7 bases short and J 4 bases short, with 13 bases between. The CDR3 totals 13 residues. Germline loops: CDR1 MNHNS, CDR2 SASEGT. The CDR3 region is CASTPLGSTEAFF. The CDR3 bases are TGTGCCAGCACGCCCCTGGGGAGCACTGAAGCTTTCTTT.

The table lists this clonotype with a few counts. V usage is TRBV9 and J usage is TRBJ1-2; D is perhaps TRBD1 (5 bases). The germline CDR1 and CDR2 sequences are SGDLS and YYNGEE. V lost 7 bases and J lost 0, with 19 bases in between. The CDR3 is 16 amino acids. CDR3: CASSAYVGAPNYGYTF. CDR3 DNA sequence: TGTGCCAGCTCCGCGTATGTAGGGGCGCCTAACTATGGCTACACCTTC.

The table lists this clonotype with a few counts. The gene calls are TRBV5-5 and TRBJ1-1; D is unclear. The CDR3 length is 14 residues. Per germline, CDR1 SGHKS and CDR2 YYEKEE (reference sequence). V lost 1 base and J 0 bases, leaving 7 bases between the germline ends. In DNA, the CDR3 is TGTGCCAGCAGCTTGCTAGACCTGAACACTGAAGCTTTCTTT. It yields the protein CASSLLDLNTEAFF.

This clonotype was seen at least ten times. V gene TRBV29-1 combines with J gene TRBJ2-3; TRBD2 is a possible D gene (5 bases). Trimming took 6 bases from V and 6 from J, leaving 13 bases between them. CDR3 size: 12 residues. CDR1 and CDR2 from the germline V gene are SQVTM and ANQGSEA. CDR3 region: CSVRTVEDTQYF. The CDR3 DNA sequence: TGCAGCGTCCGGACTGTGGAGGATACGCAGTATTTT.

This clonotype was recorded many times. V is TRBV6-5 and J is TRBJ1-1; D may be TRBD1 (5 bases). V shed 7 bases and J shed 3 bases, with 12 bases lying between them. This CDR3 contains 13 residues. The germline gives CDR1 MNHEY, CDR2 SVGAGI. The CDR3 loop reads CASTPGPYTEAFF. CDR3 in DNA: TGTGCCAGCACCCCGGGGCCATACACTGAAGCTTTCTTT.

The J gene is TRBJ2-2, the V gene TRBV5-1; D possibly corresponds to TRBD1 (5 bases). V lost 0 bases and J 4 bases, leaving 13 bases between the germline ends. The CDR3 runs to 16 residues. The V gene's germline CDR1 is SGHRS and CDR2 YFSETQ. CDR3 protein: CASSLVGAPSTGELFF. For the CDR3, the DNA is TGCGCCAGCAGCTTGGTTGGGGCCCCGTCCACCGGGGAGCTGTTTTTT. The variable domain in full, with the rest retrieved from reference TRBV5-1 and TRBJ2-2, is KAGVTQTPRYLIKTRGQQVTLSCSPISGHRSVSWYQQTPGQGLQFLFEYFSETQRNKGNFPGRFSGRQFSNSRSEMNVSTLELGDSALYLCASSLVGAPSTGELFFGEGSRLTVL.

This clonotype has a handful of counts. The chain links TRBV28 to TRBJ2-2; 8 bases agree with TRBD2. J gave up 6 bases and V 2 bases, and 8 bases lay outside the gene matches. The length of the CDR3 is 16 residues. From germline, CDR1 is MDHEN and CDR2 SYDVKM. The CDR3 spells CASSLTWSGSAGELFF. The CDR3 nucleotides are TGTGCCAGCAGTTTAACGTGGAGCGGGAGCGCCGGGGAGCTGTTTTTT.

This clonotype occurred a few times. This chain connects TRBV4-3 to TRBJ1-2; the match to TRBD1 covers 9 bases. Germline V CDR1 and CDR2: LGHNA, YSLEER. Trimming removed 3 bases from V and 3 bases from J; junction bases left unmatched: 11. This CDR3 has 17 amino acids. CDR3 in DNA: TGCGCCAGCAGCCATAGTCACGGACAGGGGAGCTACTATGGCTACACCTTC. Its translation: CASSHSHGQGSYYGYTF.

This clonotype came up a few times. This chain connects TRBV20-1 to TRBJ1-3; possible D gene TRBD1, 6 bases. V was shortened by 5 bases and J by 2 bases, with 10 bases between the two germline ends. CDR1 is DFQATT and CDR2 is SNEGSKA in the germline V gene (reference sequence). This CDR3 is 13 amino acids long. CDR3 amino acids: CSARTVTGNTIYF. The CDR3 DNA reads TGCAGTGCTCGGACAGTTACTGGAAACACCATATATTTT.

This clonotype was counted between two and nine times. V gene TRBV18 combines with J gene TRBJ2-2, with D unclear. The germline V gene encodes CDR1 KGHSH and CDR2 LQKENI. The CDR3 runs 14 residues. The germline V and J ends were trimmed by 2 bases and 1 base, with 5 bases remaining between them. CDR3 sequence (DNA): TGTGCCAGCTCACCAATCGAGAACACCGGGGAGCTGTTTTTT. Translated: CASSPIENTGELFF.

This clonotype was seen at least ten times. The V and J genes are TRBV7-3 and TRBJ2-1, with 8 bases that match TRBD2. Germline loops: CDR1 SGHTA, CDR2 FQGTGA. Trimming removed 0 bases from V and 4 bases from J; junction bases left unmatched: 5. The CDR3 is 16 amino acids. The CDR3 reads CASSLTGGGSYNEQFF. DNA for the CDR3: TGTGCCAGCAGCTTAACAGGCGGGGGGTCTTACAATGAGCAGTTCTTC. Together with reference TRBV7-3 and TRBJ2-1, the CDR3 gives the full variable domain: GAGVSQTPSNKVTEKGKYVELRCDPISGHTALYWYRQSLGQGPEFLIYFQGTGAADDSGLPNDRFFAVRPEGSVSTLKIQRTERGDSAVYLCASSLTGGGSYNEQFFGPGTRLTVL.

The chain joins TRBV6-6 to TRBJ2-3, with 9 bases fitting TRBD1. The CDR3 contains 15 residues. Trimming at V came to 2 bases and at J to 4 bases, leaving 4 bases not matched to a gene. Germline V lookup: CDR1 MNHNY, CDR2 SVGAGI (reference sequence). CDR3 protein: CASSYETGGADTQYF. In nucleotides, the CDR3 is TGTGCCAGCAGTTACGAGACAGGGGGGGCAGATACGCAGTATTTT.

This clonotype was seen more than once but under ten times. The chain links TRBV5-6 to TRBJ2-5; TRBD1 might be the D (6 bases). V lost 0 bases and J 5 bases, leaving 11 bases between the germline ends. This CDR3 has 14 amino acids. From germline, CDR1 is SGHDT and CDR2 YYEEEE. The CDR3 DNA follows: TGTGCCAGCAGCTTGGTGGGGGCCTCGGAGACCCAGTACTTC. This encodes CASSLVGASETQYF.